The 28 T cell receptor beta chains reported below all come from one sample, sequenced in a study of T-cell reconstitution after alpha-beta-depleted transplantation in children. The TCRbeta library was prepared with unique molecular identifiers. MiXCR, applied by TCRdb to the PCR reads, yields one record per CDR3 protein. The table includes about 900,000 distinct CDR3 sequences, about 31% detected once. The sample consisted of PBMCs, mostly from graft donor cells, taken 360 days after TCRalphabeta/CD19-depleted stem cell transplant. The receptors come from a boy younger than two who had a stem cell transplant for SCID, so the T cells may come from the graft donor.

This clonotype was counted between two and nine times. V gene TRBV3-1 combines with J gene TRBJ2-7; 8 bases map to TRBD2. Germline values: CDR1 LGHDT, CDR2 YNNKEL (reference sequence). This CDR3 has 15 amino acids. V was clipped by 0 bases and J by 4 bases; unmatched bases: 5. CDR3 sequence: CASSQESGGRYEQYF. The CDR3 DNA reads as TGTGCCAGCAGCCAAGAAAGCGGGGGCAGGTACGAGCAGTACTTC.

This chain connects TRBV12-3 or TRBV12-4 to TRBJ2-2, with a tentative D call TRBD2 (6 bases). Trimming removed 1 base at V and 6 bases at J, with 15 bases between. The CDR3 is 16 residues long. In nucleotides, the CDR3 is TGTGCCAGCAGTTTAGATGGTGGAGGGCGGTCCGGGGAGCTGTTTTTT. The encoded protein is CASSLDGGGRSGELFF.

This clonotype has a handful of counts. This chain links TRBV27 with TRBJ2-1; 11 nucleotides match TRBD2. This CDR3 has 17 residues. Losses at the gene ends were 6 bases for V and 10 bases for J; bases not matched to a gene: 17. CDR1 is MNHEY and CDR2 is SMNVEV in the germline V gene (reference sequence). In nucleotides, the CDR3 is TGTGCCAGCAGGGGGACTAGCGGCCCCTTCCGAGGTAGGGAGCAGTTCTTC. Protein product: CASRGTSGPFRGREQFF.

The chain couples TRBV7-8 to TRBJ2-7, with TRBD1 matching 11 bases. Germline values: CDR1 SGHVS, CDR2 FQNEAQ. J was trimmed by 3 bases and V by 3 bases; bases with no gene match: 4. The CDR3 is 15 amino acids. CDR3 protein: CASSLGDRGFYEQYF. The CDR3 DNA is TGTGCCAGCAGCTTGGGGGACAGGGGGTTCTACGAGCAGTACTTC.

The rearrangement uses TRBV5-5 and TRBJ2-1; D ambiguous. The CDR3 sequence is 16 residues long. The V end lost 4 bases, the J end lost 8 bases, and 22 bases lay between the germline ends. CDR1 SGHKS and CDR2 YYEKEE come from the germline V gene (reference sequence). The DNA of the CDR3 is TGTGCCAGCAGCACGACCGACGGGTACATGTCTCATGAGCAGTTCTTC. As protein: CASSTTDGYMSHEQFF.

This clonotype was seen a few times. The rearrangement uses TRBV5-5 and TRBJ2-1; no reliable D call. The germline V gene encodes CDR1 SGHKS and CDR2 YYEKEE (reference sequence). Trimming took 0 bases from V and 9 from J, leaving 13 bases between them. CDR3 length: 14 amino acids. The CDR3 protein is CASSLAQVSGEQFF. The CDR3 region has the DNA TGTGCCAGCAGCTTGGCTCAGGTTTCGGGTGAGCAGTTCTTC.

This clonotype has only a few counts. The V gene is TRBV5-8, the J gene TRBJ2-5; perhaps TRBD1 as D (6 bases). Trimming stripped 4 bases from V and 0 bases from J, with 13 bases between. The length of the CDR3 is 15 residues. CDR1 and CDR2 (germline): SGHTS, YDEGEE. CDR3 DNA: TGTGCCAGCAGCCCTAAGGACAGAGACCAAGAGACCCAGTACTTC. Protein sequence: CASSPKDRDQETQYF.

This clonotype came up many times. This chain joins TRBV5-6 and TRBJ2-1; 9 bases map to TRBD2. The CDR3 consists of 18 residues. Germline CDR1 reads SGHDT; CDR2 reads YYEEEE. Trimming cost V 4 bases and J 4 bases; bases outside gene matches: 15. CDR3 in amino acids: CASSPWLAGTSSYNEQFF. In DNA, the CDR3 is TGTGCCAGCAGCCCCTGGCTAGCGGGGACTAGCTCATACAATGAGCAGTTCTTC.

This clonotype was detected only a few times. The rearrangement joins TRBV9 to TRBJ1-2, with a weak D call TRBD1 (5 bases). The CDR3 has 18 amino acids. V lost 0 bases, J lost 8 bases, and 26 bases lay in between. Germline values: CDR1 SGDLS, CDR2 YYNGEE. CDR3 residues: CASSVEPLGEIFQGGYTF. CDR3 nucleotides: TGTGCCAGCAGCGTAGAGCCCCTGGGGGAGATCTTTCAAGGGGGCTACACCTTC.

In its sample, this clonotype was seen a few times. The rearrangement uses TRBV12-3 or TRBV12-4 and TRBJ2-2, with D possibly being TRBD1 or TRBD2 (6 bases each). This CDR3 region has 15 residues. The germline V and J ends were trimmed by 4 bases and 2 bases, with 11 bases remaining between them. CDR3 sequence reads: CASSYGGPNTGELFF. The CDR3 DNA follows: TGTGCCAGCAGTTATGGGGGGCCCAACACCGGGGAGCTGTTTTTT.

This clonotype was counted only a few times. J is TRBJ2-3 and V is TRBV4-2; D not certain. The V gene lost 6 bases and the J gene lost 2 bases, with 9 bases spanning the gap. CDR3 length: 13 residues. CDR1 and CDR2 from the germline V gene are LGHNA and YNFKEQ. The CDR3 DNA sequence: TGTGCCAGCAGAGGCGGATACACAGATACGCAGTATTTT. Its protein is CASRGGYTDTQYF.

V and J are TRBV4-1 and TRBJ1-2, with 11 nucleotides matching TRBD1. Trimming at V came to 2 bases and at J to 4 bases, leaving 6 bases not matched to a gene. Germline CDR1 reads MGHRA; CDR2 reads YSYEKL. This CDR3 spans 16 amino acids. This chain's CDR3 is CASSQITGTGGYGYTF. CDR3 nucleotide sequence: TGCGCCAGCAGCCAAATAACCGGGACAGGGGGCTATGGCTACACCTTC.

The chain has TRBV5-6 and TRBJ2-1, with 7 bases fitting TRBD1. CDR1 and CDR2 (germline): SGHDT, YYEEEE. Trimming at V came to 4 bases and at J to 0 bases, leaving 7 bases not matched to a gene. This CDR3 has 16 residues. This CDR3 reads CASSRDRDSSYNEQFF. The CDR3 DNA reads TGTGCCAGCAGCCGCGACAGGGATAGCTCCTACAATGAGCAGTTCTTC.

The sample holds a few counts of this clonotype. The V gene is TRBV20-1, the J gene TRBJ1-5, with D tentatively TRBD1 (5 bases). The CDR3 totals 16 residues. CDR1 DFQATT and CDR2 SNEGSKA come from the germline V gene (reference sequence). V was trimmed by 0 bases and J by 5 bases, leaving 17 bases between them. CDR3 sequence (DNA): TGCAGTGCTAGAGATCCGAGGGGTATGGGGCATCAGCCCCAGCATTTT. It encodes CSARDPRGMGHQPQHF.

This chain connects TRBV20-1 to TRBJ2-7, with D possibly TRBD2 on 5 matching bases. V lost 0 bases to trimming and J lost 3 bases, with 18 bases between them. Germline V CDR1 and CDR2: DFQATT, SNEGSKA (reference sequence). The CDR3 runs 16 residues. CDR3 sequence reads: CSARDSKRLEDYEQYF. The CDR3 DNA is TGCAGTGCTAGAGATAGCAAGCGGCTGGAGGACTACGAGCAGTACTTC.

This CDR3 is CSGKQGGPYNEQFF. The CDR3, as DNA: TGCAGCGGGAAACAGGGAGGACCCTACAATGAGCAGTTCTTC. The rearrangement joins TRBV29-1 to TRBJ2-1, with D perhaps assigned TRBD1 or TRBD2 (6 bases each). Deletions cut 7 bases from V and 2 bases from J, with 15 bases between. The germline CDR1 and CDR2 sequences are SQVTM and ANQGSEA. The CDR3 runs to 14 residues.

This clonotype was picked up a small number of times. The rearrangement links TRBV4-3 to TRBJ2-7, with TRBD1 identical over 8 bases. Germline-derived CDR1 and CDR2 are LGHNA and YSLEER. Trimming removed 0 bases from V and 7 bases from J; junction bases left unmatched: 5. The CDR3 sequence is 14 residues long. DNA for the CDR3: TGCGCCAGCAGCCAAGACAGGGGGCTGGTGGAGCAGTACTTC. The encoded protein is CASSQDRGLVEQYF.

This clonotype was found a few times. The rearrangement uses TRBV6-1 and TRBJ1-1; D unclear. Germline CDR1 reads MNHNS; CDR2 reads SASEGT. V was pared by 6 bases and J by 1 base, with 12 bases between. CDR3 length: 14 amino acids. The CDR3 here is CASSPRRANTEAFF. CDR3 DNA: TGTGCCAGCAGCCCCCGACGGGCGAACACTGAAGCTTTCTTT.

This clonotype was found a few times. In nucleotides, the CDR3 is TGCAGCGTCGCAGGGTTACCTTTTTACAATGAGCAGTTCTTC. It specifies CSVAGLPFYNEQFF. The chain carries TRBV29-1 and TRBJ2-1; D may be TRBD1 (5 bases). Germline loops: CDR1 SQVTM, CDR2 ANQGSEA. CDR3 length: 14 residues. V was shortened by 6 bases and J by 4 bases, with 16 bases between the two germline ends.

In regard to this clonotype: The CDR3 end shows no conserved phenylalanine or tryptophan, and so a read error is likely. This chain links TRBV29-1 with TRBJ2-7; D ambiguous. The CDR3 loop spans 12 amino acids. Per germline, CDR1 SQVTM and CDR2 ANQGSEA. V was trimmed by 4 bases and J by 3 bases, leaving 10 bases between them. The CDR3 DNA follows: TGCAGCGTTGGGTGGGCCAGCTACGAGCAGTACTAC. Translated: CSVGWASYEQYY.

This clonotype was observed a handful of times. The V and J genes are TRBV7-9 and TRBJ1-3; D might be TRBD1 (5 bases). The CDR3 has 16 residues. The germline V and J ends were trimmed by 5 bases and 2 bases, with 16 bases remaining between them. From germline, CDR1 is SEHNR and CDR2 FQNEAQ (reference sequence). CDR3 protein: CASSGISRGPGNTIYF. CDR3 nucleotide sequence: TGTGCCAGCAGCGGTATTTCAAGGGGCCCTGGAAACACCATATATTTT.

The V gene is TRBV20-1, the J gene TRBJ2-3; the match to TRBD2 covers 7 bases. This CDR3 spans 15 amino acids. Germline loops: CDR1 DFQATT, CDR2 SNEGSKA (reference sequence). Trimming cost V 5 bases and J 4 bases; bases outside gene matches: 12. CDR3 nucleotide sequence: TGCAGTGCTTCCGTAGCGGGTCTTGGCCCAGATACGCAGTATTTT. Translating gives CSASVAGLGPDTQYF.

This chain uses TRBV12-3 or TRBV12-4 with TRBJ2-6; D gene unclear. Trimming cost V 3 bases and J 0 bases, with 6 bases left between them. This CDR3 contains 15 residues. CDR3 DNA: TGTGCCAGCAGTTTGATGGGCTCTGGGGCCAACGTCCTGACTTTC. Its protein is CASSLMGSGANVLTF.

This clonotype was detected a few times. The V and J genes are TRBV20-1 and TRBJ1-2, with 11 bases lining up with TRBD1. V was clipped by 7 bases and J by 8 bases; unmatched bases: 9. Germline loops: CDR1 DFQATT, CDR2 SNEGSKA (reference sequence). The CDR3 is 13 residues long. CDR3 in DNA: TGCAGTGTAGGACAGGGGGCTCTTAACGGCTACACCTTC. Its protein is CSVGQGALNGYTF.

CDR3 residues: CASSLGREVAGELFF. The DNA of the CDR3 is TGTGCCAGCAGTTTAGGCAGGGAGGTCGCCGGGGAGCTGTTTTTT. The gene calls are TRBV12-3 or TRBV12-4 and TRBJ2-2, with TRBD2 as a possible D gene (6 bases). Trimming took off 1 base at V and 6 bases at J, with 12 bases between the two ends. This CDR3 is built from 15 residues.

This clonotype has more than one count but fewer than ten. The V call is TRBV20-1, the J call TRBJ2-5, with D perhaps assigned TRBD1 or TRBD2 (6 bases each). The CDR3 runs to 13 residues. Germline V gene lookup returns CDR1 DFQATT and CDR2 SNEGSKA (reference sequence). CDR3 sequence: CSTNRADGGPQYF. The DNA for the CDR3 is TGCAGCACCAACAGGGCCGACGGGGGCCCCCAGTACTTC.

The sample holds a few counts of this clonotype. The chain joins TRBV7-8 to TRBJ2-5; 7 bases map to TRBD1. Trimming removed 2 bases from V and 3 bases from J; junction bases left unmatched: 12. This CDR3 comprises 17 residues. Germline loops: CDR1 SGHVS, CDR2 FQNEAQ. The CDR3 loop is CASSLRAGTELEETQYF. DNA of the CDR3: TGTGCCAGCAGCTTAAGAGCCGGGACAGAATTAGAAGAGACCCAGTACTTC.

V and J are TRBV11-2 and TRBJ2-1, with D possibly matching TRBD2 (6 bases). Germline V gene data show CDR1 as SGHAT and CDR2 as FQNNGV. This CDR3 has 18 residues. V was pared by 1 base and J by 0 bases, with 16 bases between. The CDR3, as DNA: TGTGCCAGCAGCTTAGTAGTGGTTTTCGGGAGCTCCTACAATGAGCAGTTCTTC. Protein sequence: CASSLVVVFGSSYNEQFF.